The 13 T cell receptor beta chains given below trace back to one sample, sequenced in a study of OX40 agonist ivuxolimab in advanced cancers. The assay was immunoSEQ multiplex PCR, and TCRdb's table has in-frame clones only and misses some. The profile shows tens of thousands of clones, around 90% of them singletons. The starting material was CD4+ or CD8+ T cells sorted from blood, obtained in a trial of the OX40 agonist ivuxolimab. The receptor set was obtained from an adult with an advanced solid tumor such as melanoma, head and neck, liver or kidney cancer.

The table lists this clone with a few counts. This chain links TRBV28 with TRBJ1-1, with D possibly matching TRBD1 (5 bases). V was trimmed by 1 base and J by 7 bases, leaving 7 bases between them. CDR3 length equals 12 residues. Germline assignment: CDR1 MDHEN and CDR2 SYDVKM. The CDR3 here is CASSLLGREAFF. The CDR3 nucleotides read TGTGCCAGCAGTTTATTGGGGCGTGAAGCTTTCTTT.

This clone appeared a single time. The chain couples TRBV5-4 to TRBJ2-7; maybe TRBD1 (6 bases). The CDR3 covers 15 residues. V was cut by 4 bases and J by 6 bases, with 20 bases left in between. CDR1 SGHNT and CDR2 YYREEE come from the germline V gene (reference sequence). CDR3 residues: CASSDRDTYLGEQYF. For the CDR3, the DNA is TGTGCCAGCAGCGACCGGGACACTTACCTAGGCGAGCAGTACTTC. Looking up the rest from reference TRBV5-4 and TRBJ2-7 gives the full variable domain: ETGVTQSPTHLIKTRGQQVTLRCSSQSGHNTVSWYQQALGQGPQFIFQYYREEENGRGNFPPRFSGLQFPNYSSELNVNALELDDSALYLCASSDRDTYLGEQYFGPGTRLTVT.

The chain carries TRBV5-6 and TRBJ1-2; tentative D call: TRBD1 (6 bases). The CDR3 totals 18 residues. Germline lookup yields CDR1 SGHDT and CDR2 YYEEEE. Trimming left V 0 bases short and J 0 bases short, with 18 bases between. The CDR3 nucleotides are TGTGCCAGCAGCTTGGTACGTGCGGGGGCCGCAGCTAACTATGGCTACACCTTC. It translates to CASSLVRAGAAANYGYTF.

The sample holds a few counts of this clone. This chain links TRBV6-5 with TRBJ2-7; 12 bases match TRBD2. The ends lost 2 bases at V and 1 base at J; junction bases unmatched: 0. Germline V gene lookup returns CDR1 MNHEY and CDR2 SVGAGI. The CDR3 contains 15 residues. DNA of the CDR3: TGTGCCAGCAGTTACACTAGCGGGAGGTCCTACGAGCAGTACTTC. This encodes CASSYTSGRSYEQYF.

V and J are TRBV7-9 and TRBJ2-7; no reliable D call. The CDR3 runs 13 residues. Trimming pared 5 bases from V and 7 bases from J, leaving 15 bases between. The V gene's germline CDR1 is SEHNR and CDR2 FQNEAQ (reference sequence). CDR3: CASSPAQDGEQYF. In nucleotides, the CDR3 is TGTGCCAGCAGCCCCGCCCAGGACGGGGAGCAGTACTTC.

The chain recombines TRBV5-5 with TRBJ2-7; TRBD2 might be the D (6 bases). The V end was cut by 3 bases, the J end by 5 bases, with 12 bases between. Per germline, CDR1 SGHKS and CDR2 YYEKEE (reference sequence). This CDR3 is built from 13 residues. The CDR3 sequence is CASSWGVDNEQYF. For the CDR3, the DNA is TGTGCCAGCAGCTGGGGGGTTGACAACGAGCAGTACTTC. Filled out from reference TRBV5-5 and TRBJ2-7, the complete variable domain reads DAGVTQSPTHLIKTRGQQVTLRCSPISGHKSVSWYQQVLGQGPQFIFQYYEKEERGRGNFPDRFSARQFPNYSSELNVNALLLGDSALYLCASSWGVDNEQYFGPGTRLTVT.

This clone was seen once. This chain links TRBV27 with TRBJ2-7, with D perhaps matching TRBD1 (5 bases). CDR3 length: 13 residues. Germline V gives CDR1 MNHEY, CDR2 SMNVEV (reference sequence). V was trimmed by 4 bases and J by 4 bases, leaving 11 bases between them. CDR3 protein: CASSYQGSYEQYF. CDR3 coding DNA: TGTGCCAGCAGTTACCAGGGCAGTTACGAGCAGTACTTC.

The V gene is TRBV5-1, the J gene TRBJ1-2; D gene uncertain. V was pared by 5 bases and J by 5 bases, with 4 bases between. The CDR3 is 10 amino acids. Germline V gene sequence: CDR1 SGHRS, CDR2 YFSETQ. CDR3 sequence (DNA): TGCGCCAGCAGGGTATATGGCTACACCTTC. It is translated as CASRVYGYTF.

The chain employs TRBV10-1 and TRBJ2-3; D possibly corresponds to TRBD2 (5 bases). V was trimmed by 3 bases and J by 2 bases, leaving 6 bases between them. Germline lookup yields CDR1 WNHNN and CDR2 SYGVQD (reference sequence). The CDR3 loop spans 13 amino acids. CDR3: CASSDGDTDTQYF. The DNA of the CDR3 is TGCGCCAGCAGTGACGGGGACACAGATACGCAGTATTTT.

Only a few counts were recorded for this clone. This sequence joins TRBV25-1 and TRBJ2-5, with 8 bases lining up with TRBD1. J was trimmed by 2 bases and V by 1 base; bases with no gene match: 6. This CDR3 has 16 residues. CDR1 is MGHDK, CDR2 SYGVNS, per germline. The CDR3: CASSEFRGQVQETQYF. The CDR3 bases are TGTGCCAGCAGTGAATTCAGGGGACAGGTTCAAGAGACCCAGTACTTC.

The sample holds a few counts of this clone. The gene calls are TRBV30 and TRBJ1-1; D is unclear. The ends were cut back, 0 bases at V and 1 base at J, with 6 bases in the middle. Germline V CDR1 and CDR2: GTSNPN, SVGIG (reference sequence). The CDR3 extends over 13 amino acids. The CDR3 DNA reads as TGTGCCTGGAGTGTCTCCACGAACACTGAAGCTTTCTTT. Protein product: CAWSVSTNTEAFF.

The chain employs TRBV7-9 and TRBJ2-1, with 10 bases fitting TRBD1. With V trimmed by 4 bases and J by 7 bases, 7 bases remained unmatched. Germline CDR1 reads SEHNR; CDR2 reads FQNEAQ (reference sequence). CDR3 length: 15 amino acids. This chain's CDR3 is CASSSRDRGTNEQFF. The DNA for the CDR3 is TGTGCCAGCAGCTCCCGGGACAGGGGAACAAATGAGCAGTTCTTC.

The CDR3 DNA reads TGTGCCAGCAGCGTAGCTACTAGCATGGGTCAAGAGACCCAGTACTTC. It encodes CASSVATSMGQETQYF. This chain links TRBV9 with TRBJ2-5, with a possible D match to TRBD2 (6 bases). V was pared by 0 bases and J by 2 bases, with 14 bases between. Germline V gives CDR1 SGDLS, CDR2 YYNGEE. The CDR3 sequence is 16 residues long.